The 27 T cell receptor beta chains given below trace back to one sample, sequenced in a study of cytomegalovirus exposure and HLA in healthy donors. PCR was performed using 60 Vbeta and 13 Jbeta primers. The data were produced by immunoSEQ multiplex PCR, yet TCRdb's version contains in-frame clones alone and is incomplete. The sample comprises 150,000 to 160,000 clones, around 82% of which are singletons, and roughly 5.3% rests with the top ten. The specimen was PBMCs. These receptors all come from a woman aged 40 to 49 in good health and CMV-seropositive.

This clone was detected only once. The chain links TRBV5-8 to TRBJ2-3, with a tentative D call TRBD1 (6 bases). Trimming took 0 bases from V and 2 from J, leaving 10 bases between them. The germline gives CDR1 SGHTS, CDR2 YDEGEE. The CDR3 covers 15 residues. As DNA, the CDR3 is TGTGCCAGCAGCTTGGTTGGGGGCTCCACAGATACGCAGTATTTT. Encoded protein: CASSLVGGSTDTQYF.

This chain connects TRBV6-1 to TRBJ2-7, with a possible D match to TRBD1 (6 bases). Germline CDR1 MNHNS, CDR2 SASEGT. The V end was cut by 7 bases, the J end by 6 bases, with 19 bases between. The CDR3 extends over 14 amino acids. The CDR3 DNA is TGTGCCAGCAACCCAGGTAGGGGGTTCGTCGAGCAGTACTTC. It yields the protein CASNPGRGFVEQYF.

On this clone: In the same sample, other DNA sequences code for this CDR3. The chain has TRBV30 and TRBJ1-5; a possible D gene is TRBD1 (6 bases). V was shortened by 1 base and J by 4 bases, with 8 bases between the two germline ends. Germline CDR1 GTSNPN, CDR2 SVGIG (reference sequence). The CDR3 is 13 amino acids. CDR3 nucleotides: TGTGCCTGGAGTGGGCAGGGGAATCAGCCCCAGCATTTT. Residues: CAWSGQGNQPQHF.

The J gene is TRBJ2-2, the V gene TRBV6-5; 7 nucleotides agree with TRBD1. Germline V gene lookup returns CDR1 MNHEY and CDR2 SVGAGI. Germline trimming cut 4 bases from V and 5 bases from J; bases unmatched to any gene: 7. The CDR3 is made up of 15 amino acids. This CDR3 is CASSSGHRGTGELFF. CDR3 nucleotides: TGTGCCAGCAGTTCAGGACACAGGGGTACCGGGGAGCTGTTTTTT.

J is TRBJ1-1 and V is TRBV5-1; D is perhaps TRBD1 (5 bases). The CDR3 consists of 16 residues. Trimming took 1 base from V and 0 from J, leaving 13 bases between them. In germline, CDR1 is SGHRS, CDR2 YFSETQ. CDR3 coding DNA: TGCGCCAGCAGCTTGAAGCAGGGTGGTCTGAACACTGAAGCTTTCTTT. Its protein is CASSLKQGGLNTEAFF.

The chain carries TRBV7-6 and TRBJ2-2, with D perhaps TRBD1 (6 bases). The length of the CDR3 is 14 residues. CDR1 and CDR2 (germline): SGHVS, FNYEAQ. Trimming took off 3 bases at V and 2 bases at J, with 7 bases between the two ends. The CDR3 DNA follows: TGTGCCAGCAGCTTCGGGACAAACACCGGGGAGCTGTTTTTT. Protein product: CASSFGTNTGELFF.

The chain recombines TRBV11-3 with TRBJ2-7; 10 bases match TRBD2. After removal of 4 bases from V and 2 bases from J, the junction contained 8 bases not matched to a gene. The CDR3 is 16 residues long. Germline loops: CDR1 SGHNT, CDR2 YENEEA. The CDR3 bases are TGTGCCAGCAGCTGGTACGGTAGCGGGAGGACCTACGAGCAGTACTTC. Protein: CASSWYGSGRTYEQYF.

V usage is TRBV27 and J usage is TRBJ2-1; 9 bases are a match to TRBD2. V was clipped by 6 bases and J by 2 bases; unmatched bases: 14. This CDR3 is 18 amino acids long. Germline-derived CDR1 and CDR2 are MNHEY and SMNVEV (reference sequence). DNA for the CDR3: TGTGCCAGCAGACCTTATGAGACTAGCGGAATTACCTACAATGAGCAGTTCTTC. This translates into CASRPYETSGITYNEQFF.

The chain is built from TRBV6-1 and TRBJ2-7, with 7 bases aligning to TRBD2. The germline V gene has CDR1 MNHNS and CDR2 SASEGT. This CDR3 is built from 14 residues. With 3 bases clipped from V and 2 bases from J, the junction kept 4 bases outside the gene matches. The DNA for the CDR3 is TGTGCCAGCAGTGAGCGAGCGGGAACCTACGAGCAGTACTTC. It is translated as CASSERAGTYEQYF.

The V gene is TRBV6-5, the J gene TRBJ1-1; 9 bases match TRBD1. Germline CDR1 MNHEY, CDR2 SVGAGI. The ends lost 2 bases at V and 5 bases at J; junction bases unmatched: 6. This CDR3 has 15 residues. CDR3 in DNA: TGTGCCAGCAGTTACCATACAGGGGGCGAAACTGAAGCTTTCTTT. Protein sequence: CASSYHTGGETEAFF.

This clone has just one count. The gene calls are TRBV7-8 and TRBJ1-5, with TRBD1 as a possible D gene (6 bases). CDR1 and CDR2 from the germline V gene are SGHVS and FQNEAQ. The CDR3 is made up of 14 amino acids. Trimming removed 1 base from V and 7 bases from J, with 11 bases in between. The CDR3 nucleotides are TGTGCCAGCAGCTTAGTGCAGGGGCAGCAGCCCCAGCATTTT. It codes for CASSLVQGQQPQHF. Complete variable domain (other parts from reference TRBV7-8 and TRBJ1-5): GAGVSQSPRYKVAKRGQDVALRCDPISGHVSLFWYQQALGQGPEFLTYFQNEAQLDKSGLPSDRFFAERPEGSVSTLKIQRTQQEDSAVYLCASSLVQGQQPQHFGDGTRLSIL.

This clone was picked up a small number of times. The chain recombines TRBV27 with TRBJ2-2; TRBD1 matches 7 bases. Germline assignment: CDR1 MNHEY and CDR2 SMNVEV (reference sequence). The trim removed 6 bases at V and 6 bases at J, leaving 7 bases unmatched. The CDR3 has 14 amino acids. The CDR3 nucleotides are TGTGCCAGCAGCCGACAAACAGGGGCCGGGGAGCTGTTTTTT. Its translation is CASSRQTGAGELFF.

This rearrangement joins TRBV28 to TRBJ1-4; D is unclear. The germline V gene encodes CDR1 MDHEN and CDR2 SYDVKM. CDR3 size: 15 residues. Between the trimmed V and J ends, which lost 3 bases and 7 bases, there was a span of 15 bases. This CDR3 reads CASSFLGLGGEKLFF. DNA of the CDR3: TGTGCCAGCAGTTTTCTTGGTCTAGGCGGTGAAAAACTGTTTTTT.

CDR3 DNA: TGTGCCAGCAGCTTAGGACAGGGGAACGGCGATGAGCAGTTCTTC. Translating gives CASSLGQGNGDEQFF. This chain uses TRBV11-3 with TRBJ2-1, with 8 positions matching TRBD1. The CDR3 covers 15 residues. Unmatched junction bases numbered 7, after V lost 1 base and J lost 8 bases. The germline CDR1 and CDR2 sequences are SGHNT and YENEEA.

The chain is built from TRBV27 and TRBJ1-1; D unresolved. V shed 6 bases and J shed 4 bases, with 12 bases lying between them. This CDR3 contains 13 residues. Germline V gene lookup returns CDR1 MNHEY and CDR2 SMNVEV (reference sequence). The CDR3 sequence: CASRGSGSTEAFF. The CDR3 nucleotides are TGTGCCAGCAGGGGCAGCGGCAGCACTGAAGCTTTCTTT.

The genes are TRBV7-3 and TRBJ2-3; a weak D match, TRBD2 (6 bases). The CDR3 loop spans 14 amino acids. Germline CDR1 and CDR2: SGHTA and FQGTGA. Trimming stripped 2 bases from V and 3 bases from J, with 9 bases between. CDR3 region: CASSLGGNTDTQYF. The CDR3 coding sequence is TGTGCCAGCAGCTTAGGGGGGAATACAGATACGCAGTATTTT.

This rearrangement joins TRBV19 to TRBJ2-2; possible D gene TRBD1, 5 bases. This CDR3 spans 15 amino acids. Germline lookup yields CDR1 LNHDA and CDR2 SQIVND (reference sequence). V lost 5 bases, J lost 0 bases, and 10 bases lay in between. CDR3 region: CASSPGQANTGELFF. The DNA for the CDR3 is TGTGCCAGTAGTCCCGGACAAGCGAACACCGGGGAGCTGTTTTTT.

This clone was observed a handful of times. V usage is TRBV6-5 and J usage is TRBJ2-3; D remains unclear. The CDR3 consists of 14 residues. V lost 2 bases and J 2 bases, leaving 8 bases between the germline ends. Germline values: CDR1 MNHEY, CDR2 SVGAGI. CDR3: CASSYGSNTDTQYF. The CDR3 DNA follows: TGTGCCAGCAGTTACGGTAGCAACACAGATACGCAGTATTTT.

The chain carries TRBV2 and TRBJ2-5; 11 positions match TRBD1. Germline trimming cut 5 bases from V and 4 bases from J; bases unmatched to any gene: 3. The V gene's germline CDR1 is SNHLY and CDR2 FYNNEI. CDR3 length equals 14 residues. CDR3: CASSPDRGRETQYF. The CDR3 DNA follows: TGTGCCAGCAGTCCGGACAGGGGGCGAGAGACCCAGTACTTC. Looking up the rest from reference TRBV2 and TRBJ2-5 gives the full variable domain: EPEVTQTPSHQVTQMGQEVILRCVPISNHLYFYWYRQILGQKVEFLVSFYNNEISEKSEIFDDQFSVERPDGSNFTLKIRSTKLEDSAMYFCASSPDRGRETQYFGPGTRLLVL.

This clone was seen only once. This rearrangement joins TRBV10-3 to TRBJ2-3, with 9 bases fitting TRBD2. CDR3 length: 15 residues. The V segment lost 7 bases and the J segment 3 bases; nucleotides outside the gene matches: 8. Germline CDR1 and CDR2: ENHRY and SYGVKD. CDR3: CAIKSGLAGTDTQYF. The CDR3 DNA is TGTGCCATCAAAAGCGGGCTAGCGGGAACAGATACGCAGTATTTT.

This chain uses TRBV5-1 with TRBJ2-7; 10 bases map to TRBD1. J was trimmed by 2 bases and V by 2 bases; bases with no gene match: 4. The CDR3 is made up of 15 amino acids. Germline V gene data show CDR1 as SGHRS and CDR2 as YFSETQ. The DNA of the CDR3 is TGCGCCAGCAGCTTCACCGGGACAGGGGCCTACGAGCAGTACTTC. Protein: CASSFTGTGAYEQYF.

The V call is TRBV7-8, the J call TRBJ1-2; 8 bases align to TRBD1. Trimming took 5 bases from V and 6 from J; bases not matched to a gene: 8. The CDR3 totals 14 residues. Per germline, CDR1 SGHVS and CDR2 FQNEAQ. Here the CDR3 DNA reads TGTGCCAGCAGCCACAGGGCAGGGGGCGATGGCTACACCTTC. Amino acid sequence: CASSHRAGGDGYTF.

This clone appeared a single time. The rearrangement uses TRBV6-6 and TRBJ2-7, with 9 bases aligning to TRBD2. The CDR3 covers 15 residues. CDR1 MNHNY and CDR2 SVGAGI come from the germline V gene (reference sequence). V was pared by 5 bases and J by 9 bases, with 14 bases of the junction left unmatched. In DNA form, the CDR3 reads TGTGCCAGCAGTAGGGGGGCTAGCGGGGTTCGAGGGCAGTACTTC. Amino acid sequence: CASSRGASGVRGQYF.

The chain carries TRBV5-4 and TRBJ1-1; TRBD1 aligns across 9 bases. The junction had 7 bases not matched to a gene; V was cut back by 3 bases and J by 4 bases. From germline, CDR1 is SGHNT and CDR2 YYREEE (reference sequence). CDR3 length: 15 residues. This chain's CDR3 is CASSSPWDRVTEAFF. The CDR3 DNA reads as TGTGCCAGCAGCTCCCCGTGGGACAGGGTCACTGAAGCTTTCTTT.

Here the CDR3 reads CASSVGLVGSEQYF. Here the CDR3 DNA reads TGTGCCAGCAGCGTAGGACTAGTCGGCTCCGAGCAGTACTTC. V usage is TRBV9 and J usage is TRBJ2-7; D perhaps matches TRBD2 (6 bases). The germline V gene encodes CDR1 SGDLS and CDR2 YYNGEE. This CDR3 contains 14 residues. V was cut by 0 bases and J by 6 bases, with 13 bases left in between.

The V gene is TRBV7-2, the J gene TRBJ2-5; D perhaps matches TRBD2 (6 bases). Germline V CDR1 and CDR2: SGHTA, FQGNSA. The CDR3 extends over 13 amino acids. Between the trimmed V and J ends, which lost 1 base and 4 bases, there was a span of 7 bases. CDR3 sequence: CASSLGRGETQYF. DNA of the CDR3: TGTGCCAGCAGCTTAGGGAGGGGAGAGACCCAGTACTTC.

This clone appeared a few times. The chain combines TRBV28 with TRBJ1-5; possibly TRBD1 for D (5 bases). CDR1 and CDR2 from the germline V gene are MDHEN and SYDVKM. The V and J ends lost 4 bases and 0 bases respectively, with 7 bases between them. The CDR3 loop spans 14 amino acids. CDR3 in amino acids: CASSSGYSNQPQHF. CDR3 sequence (DNA): TGTGCCAGCAGTTCAGGGTATAGCAATCAGCCCCAGCATTTT.